These 4 T cell receptor beta chains came from one sample sequenced in a study of Ad26.COV2.S vaccination and SARS-CoV-2 variants (TCRdb year 2021). The library was made by the immunoSEQ multiplex PCR assay. In TCRdb, the immuneACCESS table is reduced to in-frame sequences with V and J assigned. These tables do not hold every clone; where another copy was compared, an unresolved V gene accounts for under half, and the others remain unexplained. In this sample the table shows about 320,000 clones, around 84% of which occur a single time. Around 1.9% of the sample lies in the top ten. The sample's treatment or condition label, decoded: some 20 received Ad26.COV2.S at low or high dose, single or two shots; about 5 received placebo; per-sample allocation not given. Repertoires of vaccine and placebo recipients were sequenced from samples taken on day 63 after the first injection. The source was peripheral blood, collected in a trial of Ad26.COV2.S vaccine versus placebo. The source is a person between 18 and 65 years old who received the Ad26.COV2.S COVID-19 vaccine or a placebo.

This chain uses TRBV19 with TRBJ2-2; 10 nucleotides agree with TRBD2. CDR3 length equals 15 residues. CDR1 LNHDA and CDR2 SQIVND come from the germline V gene (reference sequence). Losses at the gene ends were 8 bases for V and 4 bases for J; bases not matched to a gene: 7. CDR3 residues: CASFLSGGITGELFF. The CDR3 nucleotides are TGTGCCAGTTTCCTTAGCGGGGGGATCACCGGGGAGCTGTTTTTT.

The chain couples TRBV30 to TRBJ2-1, with D possibly matching TRBD2 (6 bases). Trimming cost V 2 bases and J 1 base, with 12 bases left between them. From germline, CDR1 is GTSNPN and CDR2 SVGIG (reference sequence). The CDR3 covers 15 residues. CDR3 nucleotides: TGTGCCTGGAGTCCCGCCGGGACTTCCTACAATGAGCAGTTCTTC. Its protein product is CAWSPAGTSYNEQFF.

This clone has only a few counts. The genes are TRBV29-1 and TRBJ2-2, with D possibly TRBD1 on 6 matching bases. The CDR3 is made up of 14 amino acids. The germline V gene has CDR1 SQVTM and CDR2 ANQGSEA. V shed 7 bases and J shed 2 bases, with 14 bases lying between them. The CDR3 loop is CSAILDSNTGELFF. The CDR3 region has the DNA TGCAGCGCTATCCTGGACAGCAACACCGGGGAGCTGTTTTTT.

The V and J genes are TRBV18 and TRBJ2-1; D not certain. Germline V gives CDR1 KGHSH, CDR2 LQKENI. V was cut by 6 bases and J by 0 bases, with 15 bases left in between. CDR3 length: 16 residues. The CDR3 region has the DNA TGTGCCAGCTCCCCTCCGGGTTCCAGCTCCTACAATGAGCAGTTCTTC. It yields the protein CASSPPGSSSYNEQFF. The whole variable domain, remainder taken from reference TRBV18 and TRBJ2-1, is NAGVMQNPRHLVRRRGQEARLRCSPMKGHSHVYWYRQLPEEGLKFMVYLQKENIIDESGMPKERFSAEFPKEGPSILRIQQVVRGDSAAYFCASSPPGSSSYNEQFFGPGTRLTVL.